Listed below are T cell receptor beta chains from one sample, sequenced in a study of a mutant IDH1 vaccine in newly diagnosed glioma. The antigens of these receptors remain unknown. Sequencing used immunoSEQ multiplex PCR; TCRdb keeps in-frame clones, though not all of them. The table lists 25,000 to 40,000 clones, 65% to 85% of them singletons, with approximately 9.4% in the top ten. Material: PBMCs, obtained from a glioma patient whose treatment included an IDH1 peptide vaccine. These receptors came from a woman in her 30s with glioma. Some clones in this sample may be carry-over from other donors' samples. CDR3s leave out the opening cysteine and the closing phenylalanine or tryptophan.

j_call v_call cdr3_aa
TRBJ2-1 TRBV29-1 SVEDWLTGPAYNEQF
TRBJ2-2 TRBV6-5 ASSTPPNTGELF
TRBJ1-1 TRBV15 ATSRGQGEWVGTEAF
TRBJ1-2 TRBV10-2 ASSVTRVYGYT
TRBJ2-2 TRBV27 ASSVGFNTGELF
TRBJ1-2 TRBV6-5 ASSGGYGYT
TRBJ2-7 TRBV6-1 ASSEGLGGTAISYEQY
TRBJ2-5 TRBV5-1 ASSLASGRARETQY
TRBJ2-7 TRBV11-2 ASSWGLGSSYEQY
TRBJ2-7 TRBV6-1 ASSNPNTNNEQY
TRBJ2-7 TRBV7-8 ASSPFEGLFEQY
TRBJ1-1 TRBV30 AWRLDKNTEAF
TRBJ2-2 TRBV29-1 SAPGGGELF
TRBJ2-1 TRBV9 ASSPWLGGNEQF
TRBJ2-7 TRBV19 ASKGRGPDGIYEQY
TRBJ1-1 TRBV7-2 ASSHGLTEAF
TRBJ2-7 TRBV7-9 ASNFGDGTYEQY
TRBJ2-3 TRBV27 ASRTSGRPNTDTQY
TRBJ1-2 TRBV7-8 ASSWDRTNYGYT
TRBJ2-2 TRBV19 ASSIGVAGTQTGELF
TRBJ1-5 TRBV6-4 ASSEGAGGQPQH
TRBJ1-1 TRBV5-1 ASSLGGPEAF
TRBJ2-2 TRBV9 ASSLAVYTGELF
TRBJ1-4 TRBV27 ASLKTGRSTNEKLF
TRBJ2-1 TRBV7-8 ASSLASGLADLQEQF
TRBJ2-3 TRBV10-3 AITNPGHTDTQY
TRBJ1-5 TRBV28 ASKIREFSNQPQH
TRBJ1-2 TRBV4-1 ASSQEGGGDFYGYT
TRBJ2-5 TRBV29-1 SVVRTEETQY
TRBJ1-2 TRBV10-3 AISEGTPYGYT